These 18 T cell receptor beta chains were sequenced from one sample in a study of CD8+ T cells in alopecia areata. Researchers gathered lesional scalp punch biopsies and peripheral blood from patients with alopecia areata. Reverse transcription of extracted RNA yielded cDNA, which provided the sequencing template. Generated by immunoSEQ multiplex PCR, the TCRdb table keeps only in-frame clones and is missing some. The sample carries over 8,500 clones, approximately 70% recorded once. Sample: skin. Receptors were obtained from a human donor with alopecia areata.

This chain links TRBV5-1 with TRBJ2-1, with D perhaps matching TRBD1 (5 bases). Trimming removed 7 bases at V and 3 bases at J, with 17 bases between. The CDR3 has 15 amino acids. Germline CDR1 is SGHRS and CDR2 is YFSETQ. CDR3 in amino acids: CASRTFPTDYNEQFF. The CDR3, as DNA: TGCGCCAGCCGGACCTTCCCGACAGACTACAATGAGCAGTTCTTC.

By proportion, this clone is medium-sized. The genes are TRBV7-6 and TRBJ2-3, with D perhaps being TRBD1 or TRBD2 (5 bases each). CDR3 length: 14 residues. Germline V CDR1 and CDR2: SGHVS, FNYEAQ. The V end lost 5 bases, the J end lost 6 bases, and 15 bases lay between the germline ends. This CDR3 is CASSLRDRWDTQYF. The CDR3 DNA is TGTGCCAGCAGCCTCCGGGACCGCTGGGATACGCAGTATTTT. The variable domain in full, completed from reference TRBV7-6 and TRBJ2-3, reads GAGVSQSPRYKVTKRGQDVALRCDPISGHVSLYWYRQALGQGPEFLTYFNYEAQQDKSGLPNDRFSAERPEGSISTLTIQRTEQRDSAMYRCASSLRDRWDTQYFGPGTRLTVL.

The chain combines TRBV5-1 with TRBJ2-5, with D possibly matching TRBD1 (5 bases). This CDR3 spans 17 amino acids. The germline V and J ends were trimmed by 5 bases and 1 base, with 21 bases remaining between them. Germline V gene lookup returns CDR1 SGHRS and CDR2 YFSETQ. The CDR3: CASRPYKDTSIQETQYF. CDR3 DNA: TGCGCCAGCAGGCCGTATAAGGACACTTCCATCCAAGAGACCCAGTACTTC. The full variable domain, in which reference TRBV5-1 and TRBJ2-5 provide the parts outside the CDR3, is KAGVTQTPRYLIKTRGQQVTLSCSPISGHRSVSWYQQTPGQGLQFLFEYFSETQRNKGNFPGRFSGRQFSNSRSEMNVSTLELGDSALYLCASRPYKDTSIQETQYFGPGTRLLVL.

This sequence joins TRBV7-6 and TRBJ2-7, with 9 bases identical to TRBD2. The CDR3 has 15 residues. Per the germline V gene, CDR1 is SGHVS and CDR2 is FNYEAQ. The V segment lost 1 base and the J segment 0 bases; nucleotides outside the gene matches: 1. The CDR3 is CASSLETSGSYEQYF. In DNA form, the CDR3 reads TGTGCCAGCAGCTTAGAGACTAGCGGCTCCTACGAGCAGTACTTC.

This chain joins TRBV6-6 and TRBJ2-2; 7 nucleotides line up with TRBD2. Germline assignment: CDR1 MNHNY and CDR2 SVGAGI (reference sequence). Trimming removed 11 bases from V and 6 bases from J; junction bases left unmatched: 15. The CDR3 extends over 15 amino acids. This chain's CDR3 is CALSSGRVFSGELFF. CDR3 DNA sequence: TGTGCCCTCTCTAGCGGCAGGGTCTTCTCCGGGGAGCTGTTTTTT.

This clone has only a few counts. The V and J genes are TRBV10-1 and TRBJ2-3; D possibly corresponds to TRBD1 (5 bases). CDR3 length equals 14 residues. Germline V gives CDR1 WNHNN, CDR2 SYGVQD (reference sequence). The V end lost 2 bases, the J end lost 4 bases, and 10 bases lay between the germline ends. CDR3 amino acids: CASSEHDRADTQYF. CDR3 in DNA: TGCGCCAGCAGTGAGCACGACAGAGCAGATACGCAGTATTTT.

The chain is built from TRBV2 and TRBJ1-6, with unresolved D. The CDR3 extends over 12 amino acids. Germline assignment: CDR1 SNHLY and CDR2 FYNNEI. The V gene lost 6 bases and the J gene lost 9 bases, with 9 bases spanning the gap. The CDR3 DNA reads as TGTGCCAGCAGAGGGTTCAGTTCACCCCTCCACTTT. This codes for CASRGFSSPLHF.

V gene TRBV7-8 combines with J gene TRBJ1-6, with 7 bases fitting TRBD1. The CDR3 loop spans 16 amino acids. Germline loops: CDR1 SGHVS, CDR2 FQNEAQ. V lost 7 bases, J lost 11 bases, and 17 bases stayed unmatched. CDR3 region: CASTRDSYTANPPLHF. CDR3 DNA sequence: TGTGCCAGCACTAGGGACAGCTATACCGCCAATCCACCCCTCCACTTT.

The chain carries TRBV7-9 and TRBJ2-3, with 7 bases that match TRBD1. The CDR3 totals 14 residues. V dropped 3 bases and J dropped 5; count of bases not matched to a gene: 5. Per the germline V gene, CDR1 is SEHNR and CDR2 is FQNEAQ (reference sequence). The CDR3 protein is CASSFRQGEDTQYF. As DNA, the CDR3 is TGTGCCAGCAGCTTCAGACAGGGAGAAGATACGCAGTATTTT.

The rearrangement joins TRBV7-8 to TRBJ2-1; 7 bases are shared with TRBD2. CDR1 and CDR2 (germline): SGHVS, FQNEAQ. This CDR3 has 16 amino acids. The trim removed 1 base at V and 10 bases at J, leaving 13 bases unmatched. Written as DNA, the CDR3 is TGTGCCAGCAGCTTAGAAGTGCGGGGGACCCCAGGAGAGCAGTTCTTC. As protein: CASSLEVRGTPGEQFF.

J is TRBJ2-7 and V is TRBV7-8; TRBD2 aligns across 8 bases. Germline lookup yields CDR1 SGHVS and CDR2 FQNEAQ. The CDR3 is 16 amino acids. V shed 2 bases and J 5 bases; nucleotides not matched to a gene: 11. The CDR3 here is CASSLSGSRDGHEQYF. As DNA, the CDR3 is TGTGCCAGCAGCTTAAGCGGGAGTCGCGACGGCCACGAGCAGTACTTC.

There are a few counts of this clone. V gene TRBV5-1 combines with J gene TRBJ2-7; tentatively, D is TRBD2 (6 bases). The CDR3 is made up of 14 amino acids. Germline V gene lookup returns CDR1 SGHRS and CDR2 YFSETQ. V gave up 1 base and J gave up 6 bases, with 14 bases separating them. Here the CDR3 reads CASSLIPGAPEQYF. The CDR3 region has the DNA TGCGCCAGCAGCTTGATTCCGGGAGCCCCCGAGCAGTACTTC.

This clone has just a few counts. This chain links TRBV10-3 with TRBJ2-7, with 7 bases matching TRBD1. The CDR3 extends over 14 amino acids. Germline V lookup: CDR1 ENHRY, CDR2 SYGVKD. The V gene end was trimmed by 6 bases and the J gene end by 2 bases; junction bases not matched to a gene: 7. DNA for the CDR3: TGTGCCATCAGGGGGACAGTCGGGGCCTACGAGCAGTACTTC. It encodes CAIRGTVGAYEQYF.

This clone occurred a few times. The genes are TRBV4-2 and TRBJ1-4; no definite D call. Germline CDR1 and CDR2: LGHNA and YNFKEQ. This CDR3 region has 16 residues. V was trimmed by 0 bases and J by 4 bases, leaving 12 bases between them. The CDR3 spells CASSQDFHGLNEKLFF. The CDR3 DNA follows: TGTGCCAGCAGCCAAGATTTCCACGGACTTAATGAAAAACTGTTTTTT.

The V gene is TRBV27, the J gene TRBJ2-7, with D perhaps TRBD1 or TRBD2 (5 bases each). CDR1 and CDR2 from the germline V gene are MNHEY and SMNVEV (reference sequence). This CDR3 is 16 amino acids long. Trimming cost V 4 bases and J 5 bases, with 21 bases left between them. The CDR3, as DNA: TGTGCCAGCAGTTCACCAGGTTGGAGGACAACCCACGAGCAGTACTTC. It translates to CASSSPGWRTTHEQYF.

This clone has just a few counts. The chain employs TRBV29-1 and TRBJ2-7; 14 bases are shared with TRBD2. CDR3 length: 16 amino acids. V lost 3 bases and J lost 6; bases outside the gene matches: 10. The germline V gene encodes CDR1 SQVTM and CDR2 ANQGSEA. The CDR3 nucleotides read TGCAGCGTTGAGAAGCGACTAGCGGGAGGGTTCGGCGAGCAGTACTTC. Its translation: CSVEKRLAGGFGEQYF.

The chain has TRBV29-1 and TRBJ2-1; D ambiguous. The CDR3 contains 14 residues. Looked up from germline, CDR1 is SQVTM and CDR2 is ANQGSEA. V was shortened by 3 bases and J by 8 bases, with 17 bases between the two germline ends. CDR3 coding DNA: TGCAGCGTTGACTCTGCGAAGGCCCTCCATGAGCAGTTCTTC. It yields the protein CSVDSAKALHEQFF.

This sequence joins TRBV23-1 and TRBJ2-3; 7 bases are a match to TRBD2. TRBV23-1 is designated an ORF whose function remains uncertain. Trimming took 0 bases from V and 0 from J; bases not matched to a gene: 9. The CDR3 is made up of 18 amino acids. The CDR3, as DNA: TGCGCCAGCAGTCAATCCCGGACTAGTGGAGGGAGCACAGATACGCAGTATTTT. Translation: CASSQSRTSGGSTDTQYF.